The 4 T cell receptor beta chains below all came from one sample that was sequenced in a study of T cell changes during pregnancy in multiple sclerosis. The protocol was immunoSEQ multiplex PCR, while the TCRdb copy is restricted to in-frame clones and leaves out a portion. The table records over 50,000 clones, 80% to 90% of them present only once. Input material: peripheral blood from another person, used as feeder cells. The receptors derive from a human donor whose cells served as feeder cells for cultures in a pregnancy study.

The chain joins TRBV6-4 to TRBJ1-5; D is undetermined. Between the trimmed V and J ends, which lost 3 bases and 1 base, there was a span of 7 bases. CDR1 MRHNA and CDR2 SNTAGT come from the germline V gene. The CDR3 is made up of 14 amino acids. As DNA, the CDR3 is TGTGCCAGCAGTGAAAGTTTCAGCAATCAGCCCCAGCATTTT. Its protein is CASSESFSNQPQHF.

This sequence joins TRBV7-2 and TRBJ1-3; 8 bases agree with TRBD1. V was pared by 5 bases and J by 3 bases, with 12 bases of the junction left unmatched. Germline V gene data show CDR1 as SGHTA and CDR2 as FQGNSA. The CDR3 runs to 17 residues. For the CDR3, the DNA is TGTGCCAGCAGCAGCAACCTCAGGGGGCGCGGTGGAAACACCATATATTTT. This gives the protein CASSSNLRGRGGNTIYF.

There are a few counts of this clone. The junction differs from germline at one of its ends, possibly a read error. The chain carries TRBV6-1 and TRBJ1-6; 9 bases fit TRBD1. The CDR3 consists of 15 residues. CDR1 MNHNS and CDR2 SASEGT come from the germline V gene. As DNA, the CDR3 is TGTGCCAGCAGCGAGTCCGGGACAGGGTACGGGTTTAAAGACTTT. Amino acid sequence: CASSESGTGYGFKDF.

This clone was seen only a few times. The chain uses TRBV5-1 and TRBJ2-3, with 12 nucleotides matching TRBD2. Germline V gene sequence: CDR1 SGHRS, CDR2 YFSETQ. After removal of 3 bases from V and 3 bases from J, the junction contained 11 bases not matched to a gene. The CDR3 loop spans 18 amino acids. CDR3 coding DNA: TGCGCCAGCAGCTCCGGACTAGCGGGAATGGGGGGGACAGATACGCAGTATTTT. Its protein is CASSSGLAGMGGTDTQYF.